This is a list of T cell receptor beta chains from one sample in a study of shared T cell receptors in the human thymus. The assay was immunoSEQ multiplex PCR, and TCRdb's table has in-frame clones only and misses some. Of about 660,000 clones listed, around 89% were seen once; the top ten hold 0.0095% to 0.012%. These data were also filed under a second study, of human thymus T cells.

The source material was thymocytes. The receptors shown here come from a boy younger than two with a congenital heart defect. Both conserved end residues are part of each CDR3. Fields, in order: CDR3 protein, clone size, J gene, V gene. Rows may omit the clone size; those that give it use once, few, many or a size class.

CDR3aa: CAWTVDGVRPYEQYF; abundance: -; j_gene: TRBJ2-7; v_gene: TRBV30
CDR3aa: CARSLGQLNQPQHF; abundance: once; j_gene: TRBJ1-5; v_gene: TRBV5-3
CDR3aa: CASSRGGLPPEWCNQPQHF; abundance: -; j_gene: TRBJ1-5; v_gene: TRBV19
CDR3aa: CAWRWLSGYEQYF; abundance: -; j_gene: TRBJ2-7; v_gene: TRBV30
CDR3aa: CASSSWRTGGALENTEAFF; abundance: few; j_gene: TRBJ1-1; v_gene: TRBV5-1
CDR3aa: CAWSVGIRLANDEQFF; abundance: -; j_gene: TRBJ2-1; v_gene: TRBV30
CDR3aa: CASSRGAGTLLYEQYF; abundance: -; j_gene: TRBJ2-7; v_gene: TRBV2
CDR3aa: CAWGGTSGSYNEQFF; abundance: -; j_gene: TRBJ2-1; v_gene: TRBV30
CDR3aa: CASSRPDYKRGFLYEQYF; abundance: -; j_gene: TRBJ2-7; v_gene: TRBV5-6
CDR3aa: CASSFRQGNRNAGELFF; abundance: -; j_gene: TRBJ2-2; v_gene: TRBV7-2
CDR3aa: CSVHETSDGTDTQYF; abundance: -; j_gene: TRBJ2-3; v_gene: TRBV29-1
CDR3aa: CASSQVDRQEQNTEAFF; abundance: -; j_gene: TRBJ1-1; v_gene: TRBV4-1
CDR3aa: CASSPLAENTEAFF; abundance: -; j_gene: TRBJ1-1; v_gene: TRBV27
CDR3aa: CASSLARGLRYNYGYTF; abundance: -; j_gene: TRBJ1-2; v_gene: TRBV28
CDR3aa: CASSPQLAWAGELFF; abundance: few; j_gene: TRBJ2-2; v_gene: TRBV6-5
CDR3aa: CAISDWRGGVRETQYF; abundance: -; j_gene: TRBJ2-5; v_gene: TRBV10-3
CDR3aa: CASSRPRASGQAFYEQYF; abundance: -; j_gene: TRBJ2-7; v_gene: TRBV13
CDR3aa: CASSLTGRENAGELFF; abundance: -; j_gene: TRBJ2-2; v_gene: TRBV28
CDR3aa: CASSGPDRNNTEAFF; abundance: -; j_gene: TRBJ1-1; v_gene: TRBV5-6
CDR3aa: CASSLAGSVCEQYF; abundance: -; j_gene: TRBJ2-7; v_gene: TRBV28
CDR3aa: CASSHPGQIYEQYF; abundance: once; j_gene: TRBJ2-7; v_gene: TRBV14
CDR3aa: CASSNKLLSTDTQYF; abundance: -; j_gene: TRBJ2-3; v_gene: TRBV5-5
CDR3aa: CASSLWRLAGAPETQYF; abundance: -; j_gene: TRBJ2-5; v_gene: TRBV5-6
CDR3aa: CAWSNQGANYGYTF; abundance: once; j_gene: TRBJ1-2; v_gene: TRBV30
CDR3aa: CASRGLRTPYEQYF; abundance: few; j_gene: TRBJ2-7; v_gene: TRBV28
CDR3aa: CASSSNRVENTEAFF; abundance: once; j_gene: TRBJ1-1; v_gene: TRBV11-2